A single sample is the source of the 23 T cell receptor beta chains below, sequenced in a study of cytomegalovirus exposure and HLA in healthy donors. With 60 Vbeta and 13 Jbeta primers, the PCR was carried out. The assay was immunoSEQ multiplex PCR, and TCRdb's table has in-frame clones only and misses some. In the table there are 90,000 or so clones, 65% to 80% of which are singletons. Input material: PBMCs. These receptors were taken from a woman in her late teens or twenties in good health and CMV-seropositive.

This clone is a singleton in its sample. The rearrangement uses TRBV19 and TRBJ1-2; D is possibly TRBD1 (6 bases). The V end lost 5 bases, the J end lost 4 bases, and 14 bases lay between the germline ends. Germline CDR1 is LNHDA and CDR2 is SQIVND (reference sequence). The CDR3 runs 14 residues. CDR3 nucleotide sequence: TGTGCCAGTAGTCACAGGGTCTTCGGCTATGGCTACACCTTC. Protein product: CASSHRVFGYGYTF.

This clone has just a few counts. The chain carries TRBV4-3 and TRBJ1-3; no definite D call. Germline V gene lookup returns CDR1 LGHNA and CDR2 YSLEER. CDR3 length: 15 residues. Trimming took off 2 bases at V and 3 bases at J, with 11 bases between the two ends. CDR3 loop: CASSQTPAGGNTIYF. CDR3 coding DNA: TGCGCCAGCAGCCAAACACCAGCAGGTGGAAACACCATATATTTT.

The sample holds a few counts of this clone. V is TRBV11-2 and J is TRBJ2-7; D is unclear. Trimming left V 5 bases short and J 2 bases short, with 7 bases between. Germline-derived CDR1 and CDR2 are SGHAT and FQNNGV. This CDR3 spans 12 amino acids. The CDR3 spells CASSPETYEQYF. In nucleotides, the CDR3 is TGTGCCAGCAGCCCCGAGACCTACGAGCAGTACTTC.

The genes are TRBV27 and TRBJ2-7; D might be TRBD2 (5 bases). V was shortened by 5 bases and J by 4 bases, with 12 bases between the two germline ends. This CDR3 spans 13 amino acids. Germline V gene lookup returns CDR1 MNHEY and CDR2 SMNVEV (reference sequence). CDR3 DNA sequence: TGTGCCAGCAGTCCATCGTGGAGGTACGAGCAGTACTTC. It encodes CASSPSWRYEQYF.

This sequence joins TRBV6-5 and TRBJ2-7; unclear D gene. CDR3 length: 13 residues. Between the trimmed V and J ends, which lost 6 bases and 0 bases, there was a span of 9 bases. The germline gives CDR1 MNHEY, CDR2 SVGAGI. As DNA, the CDR3 is TGTGCCAGCAGCCCGACAAGCTCCTACGAGCAGTACTTC. Translated, it gives CASSPTSSYEQYF.

The genes are TRBV29-1 and TRBJ2-2, with a tentative D call TRBD2 (7 bases). This CDR3 comprises 15 residues. CDR1 is SQVTM, CDR2 ANQGSEA, per germline. Trimming took 6 bases from V and 0 from J, leaving 14 bases between them. CDR3 in amino acids: CSVRGGASNTGELFF. The CDR3 region has the DNA TGCAGCGTCCGAGGGGGGGCCTCGAACACCGGGGAGCTGTTTTTT.

This sequence joins TRBV19 and TRBJ2-3; 10 positions match TRBD2. The CDR3 extends over 17 amino acids. In germline, CDR1 is LNHDA, CDR2 SQIVND (reference sequence). Trimming removed 5 bases from V and 2 bases from J; junction bases left unmatched: 10. CDR3: CASSVGLAALLTDTQYF. The DNA for the CDR3 is TGTGCCAGTAGTGTTGGACTAGCGGCGCTTCTCACAGATACGCAGTATTTT.

The CDR3 region has the DNA TGTGCCAGCAGCCAGACTAGCGGGATGAGAGGCGAGCAGTTCTTC. Translation gives CASSQTSGMRGEQFF. The rearrangement joins TRBV7-9 to TRBJ2-1, with 11 bases fitting TRBD2. In germline, CDR1 is SEHNR, CDR2 FQNEAQ (reference sequence). V shed 5 bases, J shed 10 bases, and the junction held 10 bases outside the gene matches. CDR3 length: 15 residues.

In its sample, this clone was seen once. The V and J genes are TRBV7-3 and TRBJ1-3, with TRBD1 identical over 9 bases. The germline V gene encodes CDR1 SGHTA and CDR2 FQGTGA. V shed 1 base, J shed 1 base, and the junction held 5 bases outside the gene matches. CDR3 length: 17 residues. Here the CDR3 reads CASSLNVGTGSGNTIYF. The CDR3 DNA is TGTGCCAGCAGCTTAAATGTCGGGACAGGGTCTGGAAACACCATATATTTT.

This clone appeared a single time. The V gene is TRBV5-4, the J gene TRBJ1-4; D may be TRBD1 (5 bases). The CDR3 extends over 14 amino acids. The germline V gene has CDR1 SGHNT and CDR2 YYREEE (reference sequence). With 4 bases removed from V and 5 bases from J, the gap between germline ends came to 12 bases. CDR3 bases: TGTGCCAGCAGCGGGAGGGGAGCGAATGAAAAACTGTTTTTT. Protein product: CASSGRGANEKLFF.

The rearrangement joins TRBV9 to TRBJ1-4, with TRBD1 identical over 9 bases. This CDR3 comprises 14 residues. CDR1 is SGDLS, CDR2 YYNGEE, per germline. With 3 bases clipped from V and 10 bases from J, the junction kept 7 bases outside the gene matches. The CDR3 protein is CASSATGGGGKLFF. CDR3 nucleotides: TGTGCCAGCAGCGCGACAGGGGGGGGAGGAAAACTGTTTTTT.

This clone came up once. V is TRBV6-1 and J is TRBJ1-4; TRBD1 agrees at 7 bases. The ends lost 4 bases at V and 10 bases at J; junction bases unmatched: 9. Germline CDR1 MNHNS, CDR2 SASEGT. CDR3 length: 14 amino acids. Written as DNA, the CDR3 is TGTGCCAGCAGTGGGGGCGGGCAGGGGGGAAAACTGTTTTTT. Encoded protein: CASSGGGQGGKLFF.

V usage is TRBV9 and J usage is TRBJ1-5; D not certain. Trimming removed 0 bases from V and 6 bases from J, with 10 bases in between. Per germline, CDR1 SGDLS and CDR2 YYNGEE. This CDR3 has 14 residues. CDR3 DNA sequence: TGTGCCAGCAGCGTAGGCCAAATCGGTCAGCCCCAGCATTTT. It yields the protein CASSVGQIGQPQHF.

The gene calls are TRBV7-7 and TRBJ2-1, with TRBD2 matching 11 bases. Germline V gene sequence: CDR1 SSHAT, CDR2 FNYEAQ (reference sequence). With 5 bases clipped from V and 9 bases from J, the junction kept 12 bases outside the gene matches. The CDR3 extends over 16 amino acids. The CDR3 sequence: CASSPRLLAGDGEQFF. CDR3 bases: TGTGCCAGCAGCCCGCGTCTACTAGCGGGGGATGGTGAGCAGTTCTTC.

This clone appeared once. This chain connects TRBV5-6 to TRBJ2-4; 10 bases align to TRBD1. The CDR3 loop spans 16 amino acids. V lost 4 bases to trimming and J lost 8 bases; unmatched junction nucleotides: 12. Germline V gene data show CDR1 as SGHDT and CDR2 as YYEEEE. For the CDR3, the DNA is TGTGCCAGCAGCCTTCCTCCGGGACAGGGGTCGGACATTCAGTACTTC. This translates into CASSLPPGQGSDIQYF.

This clone was counted a few times. The gene calls are TRBV28 and TRBJ1-5; D not certain. With 3 bases removed from V and 2 bases from J, the gap between germline ends came to 11 bases. The CDR3 covers 15 residues. The germline gives CDR1 MDHEN, CDR2 SYDVKM. The CDR3 region is CASSLSNVGNQPQHF. The CDR3 DNA reads TGTGCCAGCAGTTTGTCGAACGTAGGCAATCAGCCCCAGCATTTT.

This chain links TRBV5-1 with TRBJ2-2; 13 bases line up with TRBD2. V lost 4 bases to trimming and J lost 4 bases; unmatched junction nucleotides: 4. Germline values: CDR1 SGHRS, CDR2 YFSETQ. CDR3 length equals 16 residues. CDR3 DNA sequence: TGCGCCAGCAGCGGAGGACTAGCGGGGGTCACCGGGGAGCTGTTTTTT. Its translation is CASSGGLAGVTGELFF.

The V gene is TRBV6-5, the J gene TRBJ1-2; D is possibly TRBD1 (5 bases). This CDR3 is built from 14 residues. Germline CDR1 reads MNHEY; CDR2 reads SVGAGI. Trimming shortened V by 6 bases and J by 6 bases, and 17 bases separated the two germline ends. The CDR3 DNA is TGTGCCAGCAGGGACCTCGCCGGGGGTGATGGCTACACCTTC. This sequence encodes CASRDLAGGDGYTF.

This rearrangement joins TRBV4-3 to TRBJ2-1, with 15 bases matching TRBD2. This CDR3 spans 15 amino acids. The germline gives CDR1 LGHNA, CDR2 YSLEER. V trimming: 4 bases; J trimming: 6 bases; junction bases outside the gene matches: 1. CDR3 nucleotide sequence: TGCGCCAGCAGCCGGACTAGCGGGGGGGCCAATGAGCAGTTCTTC. It translates to CASSRTSGGANEQFF.

The sample holds a few counts of this clone. V gene TRBV29-1 combines with J gene TRBJ1-4; TRBD1 is a possible D gene (5 bases). CDR1 is SQVTM and CDR2 is ANQGSEA in the germline V gene. V lost 7 bases to trimming and J lost 12 bases, with 21 bases between them. This CDR3 is 13 amino acids long. CDR3 nucleotide sequence: TGCAGCGCCAAGACCGGGGGGGTAGGGGAACTGTTTTTT. It yields the protein CSAKTGGVGELFF.

The V and J genes are TRBV6-5 and TRBJ2-5; no clear D. The better agreement between TRBJ2-7 and the DNA end casts doubt on the J call. The V gene's germline CDR1 is MNHEY and CDR2 SVGAGI. CDR3 length equals 15 residues. The CDR3 DNA reads TGTGCCAGCAGTCAGGTGTACCCTAGCTCCTACGAGCAGTACTTC. Translated: CASSQVYPSSYEQYF.

This chain links TRBV18 with TRBJ2-2, with 8 bases aligning to TRBD1. This CDR3 is 16 amino acids long. Germline CDR1 is KGHSH and CDR2 is LQKENI. The ends lost 1 base at V and 5 bases at J; junction bases unmatched: 6. The chain's CDR3 is CASSPRGDRGTGELFF. The CDR3 DNA is TGTGCCAGCTCACCACGGGGAGACAGGGGAACCGGGGAGCTGTTTTTT.

The rearrangement uses TRBV28 and TRBJ2-7, with TRBD1 matching 8 bases. V was pared by 4 bases and J by 1 base, with 6 bases of the junction left unmatched. Germline values: CDR1 MDHEN, CDR2 SYDVKM. CDR3 length: 15 residues. This CDR3 reads CASSSFDRGSYEQYF. For the CDR3, the DNA is TGTGCCAGCAGTTCCTTCGACAGGGGTTCCTACGAGCAGTACTTC.